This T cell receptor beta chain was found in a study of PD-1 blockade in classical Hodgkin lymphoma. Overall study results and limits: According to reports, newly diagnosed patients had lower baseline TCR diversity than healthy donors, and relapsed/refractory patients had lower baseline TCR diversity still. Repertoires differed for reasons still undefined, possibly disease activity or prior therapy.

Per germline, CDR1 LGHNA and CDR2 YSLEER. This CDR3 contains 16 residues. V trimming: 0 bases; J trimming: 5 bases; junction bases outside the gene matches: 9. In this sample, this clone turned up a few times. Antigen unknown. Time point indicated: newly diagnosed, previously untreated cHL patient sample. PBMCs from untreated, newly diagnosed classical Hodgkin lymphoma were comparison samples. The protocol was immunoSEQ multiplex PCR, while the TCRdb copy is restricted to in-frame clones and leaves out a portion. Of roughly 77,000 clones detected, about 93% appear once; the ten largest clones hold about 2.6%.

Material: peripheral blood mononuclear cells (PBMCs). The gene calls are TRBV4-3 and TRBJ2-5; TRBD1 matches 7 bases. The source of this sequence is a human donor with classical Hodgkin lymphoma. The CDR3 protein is CASSQEETGWMETQYF. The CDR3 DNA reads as TGCGCCAGCAGCCAAGAGGAGACAGGGTGGATGGAGACCCAGTACTTC.